One and the same sample provided the 19 T cell receptor beta chains below, sequenced in a study. TCRdb used MiXCR to reprocess the RT-PCR reads, holding one entry per CDR3 protein. This table holds hundreds of thousands of distinct CDR3 sequences, 12% to 15% found once. Material for sequencing was memory CD4+ T cells from blood. These receptor sequences come from a female donor in good health, serving as a healthy control.

This clonotype was picked up one time. The rearrangement uses TRBV7-2 and TRBJ2-2, with TRBD2 matching over 8 bases. There are 20 residues in the CDR3. The germline CDR1 and CDR2 sequences are SGHTA and FQGNSA. V dropped 6 bases and J dropped 0; count of bases not matched to a gene: 18. CDR3: CASRRRAGLDTFANTGELFF. The CDR3 coding sequence is TGTGCCAGCAGGCGAAGGGCGGGACTAGACACGTTCGCGAACACCGGGGAGCTGTTTTTT.

The chain recombines TRBV2 with TRBJ2-3; the match to TRBD2 covers 8 bases. Germline lookup yields CDR1 SNHLY and CDR2 FYNNEI. The CDR3 contains 15 residues. Losses at the gene ends were 2 bases for V and 5 bases for J; bases not matched to a gene: 6. For the CDR3, the DNA is TGTGCCAGCAGTGAACAAGCGGGAGTCGGAGATACGCAGTATTTT. This codes for CASSEQAGVGDTQYF.

This clonotype was found once. The rearrangement links TRBV12-3 or TRBV12-4 to TRBJ2-2, with TRBD1 matching 10 bases. The CDR3 is 16 amino acids. The J segment lost 6 bases and the V segment lost 5 bases, leaving 9 bases of the junction unmatched. The chain's CDR3 is CASSRTGTGEPGELFF. CDR3 in DNA: TGTGCCAGCAGTCGAACTGGGACAGGGGAGCCCGGGGAGCTGTTTTTT.

This clonotype came up many times. The gene calls are TRBV5-1 and TRBJ1-3; 10 bases match TRBD1. Germline V gene data show CDR1 as SGHRS and CDR2 as YFSETQ. This CDR3 region has 15 residues. The trim removed 4 bases at V and 6 bases at J, leaving 7 bases unmatched. The CDR3 reads CASSVTGTGENTIYF. Written as DNA, the CDR3 is TGCGCCAGCAGCGTTACCGGGACAGGGGAAAACACCATATATTTT.

The table lists this clonotype with a few counts. Its ends do not fully match the called genes, so a read error is possible. The chain employs TRBV7-7 and TRBJ2-7; 8 bases match TRBD1. Germline values: CDR1 SSHAT, CDR2 FNYEAQ (reference sequence). CDR3 size: 15 residues. The CDR3 loop is CASSLGAGQGYEQYF. The DNA of the CDR3 is TGTGCTAGCAGCTTAGGTGCCGGACAGGGCTACGAGCAGTACTTC.

Only a few counts were recorded for this clonotype. The gene calls are TRBV7-9 and TRBJ2-7; D is possibly TRBD2 (5 bases). The germline CDR1 and CDR2 sequences are SEHNR and FQNEAQ (reference sequence). V lost 5 bases and J lost 6, with 17 bases in between. The CDR3 spans 14 residues. CDR3: CASSPSPEVGEQYF. For the CDR3, the DNA is TGTGCCAGCAGCCCATCACCGGAGGTAGGCGAGCAGTACTTC.

The chain joins TRBV5-1 to TRBJ1-6; D call uncertain. The CDR3 is 12 amino acids. Germline loops: CDR1 SGHRS, CDR2 YFSETQ. V lost 5 bases and J 6 bases, leaving 6 bases between the germline ends. CDR3 region: CASRLGNSPLHF. As DNA, the CDR3 is TGCGCCAGCAGGCTGGGTAATTCACCCCTCCACTTT.

This clonotype was observed a handful of times. The gene calls are TRBV20-1 and TRBJ1-1; D is ambiguous. The CDR3 loop spans 12 amino acids. The germline CDR1 and CDR2 sequences are DFQATT and SNEGSKA (reference sequence). V was shortened by 3 bases and J by 7 bases, with 12 bases between the two germline ends. The chain's CDR3 is CSARFLALEAFF. The CDR3 DNA reads as TGCAGTGCTAGGTTCCTAGCCCTTGAAGCTTTCTTT.

This clonotype was picked up a small number of times. CDR3 residues: CASSQAHGGGEDEAFF. The CDR3 DNA reads as TGCGCCAGCAGCCAAGCCCATGGAGGGGGAGAGGATGAAGCTTTCTTT. The genes are TRBV4-3 and TRBJ1-1; TRBD1 is a possible D gene (6 bases). Between the trimmed V and J ends, which lost 1 base and 7 bases, there was a span of 19 bases. The germline CDR1 and CDR2 sequences are LGHNA and YSLEER. This CDR3 is built from 16 residues.

The V call is TRBV5-1, the J call TRBJ1-1; perhaps TRBD1 as D (6 bases). V lost 4 bases and J 3 bases, leaving 16 bases between the germline ends. Germline CDR1 and CDR2: SGHRS and YFSETQ. The CDR3 runs to 15 residues. The CDR3 here is CASSPGAGAYTEAFF. CDR3 in DNA: TGCGCCAGCAGCCCGGGGGCCGGGGCTTACACTGAAGCTTTCTTT.

The CDR3 loop is CASIGSEDTQYF. CDR3 nucleotide sequence: TGTGCCAGCATAGGTAGCGAGGATACGCAGTATTTT. This chain uses TRBV28 with TRBJ2-3, with D possibly TRBD2 on 5 matching bases. This CDR3 has 12 amino acids. Germline CDR1 and CDR2: MDHEN and SYDVKM. Trimming pared 7 bases from V and 6 bases from J, leaving 11 bases between.

The CDR3 region is CSVALNYGYTF. In DNA form, the CDR3 reads TGCAGCGTTGCTTTAAACTATGGCTACACCTTC. J is TRBJ1-2 and V is TRBV29-1; no clear D. This CDR3 spans 11 amino acids. Trimming shortened V by 4 bases and J by 2 bases, and 5 bases separated the two germline ends. Germline V gene lookup returns CDR1 SQVTM and CDR2 ANQGSEA.

The table lists this clonotype with a few counts. V usage is TRBV5-1 and J usage is TRBJ2-1, with D unclear. The CDR3 is 15 amino acids. The germline V gene encodes CDR1 SGHRS and CDR2 YFSETQ. The V and J ends lost 2 bases and 3 bases respectively, with 12 bases between them. The DNA of the CDR3 is TGCGCCAGCAGCTTAACGGACCTCTACTACAATGAGCAGTTCTTC. It translates to CASSLTDLYYNEQFF.

A few counts support this clonotype. This chain connects TRBV5-8 to TRBJ1-2; 7 nucleotides agree with TRBD1. Trimming took 1 base from V and 6 from J; bases not matched to a gene: 6. This CDR3 has 14 amino acids. Germline values: CDR1 SGHTS, CDR2 YDEGEE. CDR3 loop: CASSLPGTAHGYTF. CDR3 nucleotide sequence: TGTGCCAGCAGCTTGCCCGGGACAGCTCATGGCTACACCTTC.

The J gene is TRBJ1-5, the V gene TRBV6-2 or TRBV6-3; no firm D call. CDR3 length equals 12 residues. Germline V CDR1 and CDR2: MNHEY, SVGEGT. With 6 bases removed from V and 9 bases from J, the gap between germline ends came to 12 bases. CDR3 nucleotides: TGTGCCAGCAGACAGCTTTTCGGGCCCCAGCATTTT. It specifies CASRQLFGPQHF.

This clonotype came up a few times. The gene calls are TRBV20-1 and TRBJ1-1; D is unresolved. The CDR3 runs 14 residues. Trimming stripped 0 bases from V and 5 bases from J, with 13 bases between. The V gene's germline CDR1 is DFQATT and CDR2 SNEGSKA (reference sequence). CDR3 region: CSARDFGGGTEAFF. In DNA form, the CDR3 reads TGCAGTGCTAGAGATTTCGGAGGAGGGACTGAAGCTTTCTTT.

This clonotype has a count of ten or more. The chain has TRBV10-3 and TRBJ1-2; 11 bases line up with TRBD1. In germline, CDR1 is ENHRY, CDR2 SYGVKD. Trimming took 6 bases from V and 6 from J; bases not matched to a gene: 6. This CDR3 has 14 residues. The CDR3 nucleotides are TGTGCCATCAGGATGCCGGGACAGGGGGATGGCTACACCTTC. Amino acid sequence: CAIRMPGQGDGYTF.

This clonotype was detected ten times or more. The V call is TRBV5-1, the J call TRBJ2-3; D is unclear. V was pared by 0 bases and J by 5 bases, with 10 bases between. This CDR3 has 14 residues. Per germline, CDR1 SGHRS and CDR2 YFSETQ. CDR3 DNA sequence: TGCGCCAGCAGCTTGGCCCGTCGTGGAGATACGCAGTATTTT. Residues: CASSLARRGDTQYF.

This clonotype has a handful of counts. The chain joins TRBV29-1 to TRBJ2-3, with D hard to call. The CDR3 is 14 residues long. In germline, CDR1 is SQVTM, CDR2 ANQGSEA. Trimming left V 3 bases short and J 2 bases short, with 12 bases between. The CDR3: CSVDSKGLTDTQYF. CDR3 sequence (DNA): TGCAGCGTTGACAGTAAAGGGCTCACAGATACGCAGTATTTT.